The 5 T cell receptor beta chains below come from one sample, sequenced in a study of naive and memory T cell subsets. Findings and caveats of the study: Especially in CD8 cells, naive repertoires contained a few larger clonotypes, possibly CD45RA-re-expressing memory cells.

The beta constant-region primer was an equimolar mix of two oligonucleotides covering TRBC1 and TRBC2. Four rounds of PCR amplified the ligated cDNA using nested alpha and beta constant-region primers plus SP2. TCRdb itself ran the UMI-ligation and nested PCR reads through MiXCR, one entry per CDR3 protein. The table shows 85,000 to 130,000 distinct CDR3 sequences, with about 14% occurring only once. No antigens are known for them. Material for sequencing was naive CD8+ T cells from blood. These receptors all come from a human donor in good health.

The sample holds a few counts of this clonotype. The chain employs TRBV10-3 and TRBJ1-1, with D possibly TRBD1 on 6 matching bases. The CDR3 is made up of 13 amino acids. With 6 bases removed from V and 4 bases from J, the gap between germline ends came to 12 bases. Germline V lookup: CDR1 ENHRY, CDR2 SYGVKD. This CDR3 reads CAIREGGTTEAFF. DNA for the CDR3: TGTGCCATCAGGGAAGGGGGGACCACTGAAGCTTTCTTT.

This clonotype came up a few times. This rearrangement joins TRBV6-6 to TRBJ2-5; TRBD1 matches 9 bases. Per the germline V gene, CDR1 is MNHNY and CDR2 is SVGAGI (reference sequence). Trimming removed 6 bases from V and 10 bases from J; junction bases left unmatched: 9. This CDR3 is 13 amino acids long. The CDR3 DNA reads TGTGCCAGCAGCACCGGGACAGGGAAGGACCAGTACTTC. Its protein is CASSTGTGKDQYF.

This chain links TRBV12-3 or TRBV12-4 with TRBJ1-5; weak D call: TRBD1 (6 bases). The CDR3 consists of 14 residues. Trimming left V 4 bases short and J 3 bases short, with 10 bases between. CDR3 amino acids: CASSSDRTNQPQHF. The DNA of the CDR3 is TGTGCCAGCAGTTCGGACAGAACCAATCAGCCCCAGCATTTT.

The rearrangement links TRBV12-3 or TRBV12-4 to TRBJ2-1; D call uncertain. The CDR3 loop spans 12 amino acids. V was trimmed by 5 bases and J by 6 bases, leaving 8 bases between them. The DNA of the CDR3 is TGTGCCAGCAGTCCCGCCCGCAATGAGCAGTTCTTC. Translation: CASSPARNEQFF.

This clonotype has more than one count but fewer than ten. V usage is TRBV29-1 and J usage is TRBJ2-1; TRBD2 aligns across 9 bases. The CDR3 covers 13 residues. Germline V gives CDR1 SQVTM, CDR2 ANQGSEA. The V gene end was trimmed by 7 bases and the J gene end by 9 bases; junction bases not matched to a gene: 10. CDR3 amino acids: CSATGTSTSEQFF. The CDR3 nucleotides are TGCAGCGCGACCGGGACTAGCACCAGTGAGCAGTTCTTC.